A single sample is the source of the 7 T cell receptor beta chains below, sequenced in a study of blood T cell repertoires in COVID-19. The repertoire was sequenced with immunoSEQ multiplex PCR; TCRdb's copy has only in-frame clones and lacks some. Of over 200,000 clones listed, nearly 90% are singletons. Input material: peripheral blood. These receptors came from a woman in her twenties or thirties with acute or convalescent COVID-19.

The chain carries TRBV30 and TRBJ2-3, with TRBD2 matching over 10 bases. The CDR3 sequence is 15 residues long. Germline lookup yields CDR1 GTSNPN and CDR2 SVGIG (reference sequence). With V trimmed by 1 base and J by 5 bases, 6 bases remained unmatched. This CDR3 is CAWSGLAGAKDTQYF. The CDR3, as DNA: TGTGCCTGGAGTGGGCTAGCGGGAGCGAAAGATACGCAGTATTTT.

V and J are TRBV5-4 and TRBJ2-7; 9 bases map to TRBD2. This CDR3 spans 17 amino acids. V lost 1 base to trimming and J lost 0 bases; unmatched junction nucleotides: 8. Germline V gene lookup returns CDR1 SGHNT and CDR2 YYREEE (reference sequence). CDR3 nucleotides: TGTGCCAGCAGCTTGAATCCCGAGCGGGAGGCCTCCTACGAGCAGTACTTC. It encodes CASSLNPEREASYEQYF. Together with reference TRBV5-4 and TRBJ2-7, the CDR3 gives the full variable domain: ETGVTQSPTHLIKTRGQQVTLRCSSQSGHNTVSWYQQALGQGPQFIFQYYREEENGRGNFPPRFSGLQFPNYSSELNVNALELDDSALYLCASSLNPEREASYEQYFGPGTRLTVT.

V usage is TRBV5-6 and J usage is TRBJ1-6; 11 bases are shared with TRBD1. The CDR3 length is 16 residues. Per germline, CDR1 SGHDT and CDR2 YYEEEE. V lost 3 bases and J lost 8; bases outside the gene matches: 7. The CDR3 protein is CASSSRDRGYDSPLHF. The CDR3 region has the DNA TGTGCCAGCAGCTCCCGGGACAGGGGGTATGATTCACCCCTCCACTTT.

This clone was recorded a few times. The CDR3 here is CASNDGGENIQYF. The CDR3 DNA sequence: TGTGCCAGTAACGATGGGGGCGAAAACATTCAGTACTTC. The V and J genes are TRBV19 and TRBJ2-4, with a tentative D call TRBD1 (6 bases). CDR3 length: 13 residues. The germline CDR1 and CDR2 sequences are LNHDA and SQIVND (reference sequence). Deletions cut 7 bases from V and 5 bases from J, with 12 bases between.

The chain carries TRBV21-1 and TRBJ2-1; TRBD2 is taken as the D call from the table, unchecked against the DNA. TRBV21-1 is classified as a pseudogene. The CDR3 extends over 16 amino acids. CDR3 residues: CASSKGITSGIYEQFF. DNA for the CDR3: TGTGCCAGCAGCAAAGGTATAACTAGCGGGATTTATGAGCAGTTCTTC.

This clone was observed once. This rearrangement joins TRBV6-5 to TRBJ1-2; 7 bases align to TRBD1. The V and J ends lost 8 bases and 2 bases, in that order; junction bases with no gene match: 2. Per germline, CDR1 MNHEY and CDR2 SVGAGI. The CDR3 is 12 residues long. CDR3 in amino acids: CASAGQNYGYTF. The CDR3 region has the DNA TGTGCCAGCGCGGGACAGAACTATGGCTACACCTTC.

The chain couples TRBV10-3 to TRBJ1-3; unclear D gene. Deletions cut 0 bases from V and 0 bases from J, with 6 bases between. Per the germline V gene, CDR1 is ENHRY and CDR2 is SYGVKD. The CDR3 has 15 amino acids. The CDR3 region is CAISESGSSGNTIYF. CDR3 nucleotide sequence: TGTGCCATCAGTGAGTCAGGGAGCTCTGGAAACACCATATATTTT.